What follows are 28 T cell receptor beta chains derived from one specimen sequenced in a study of T cell changes during pregnancy in multiple sclerosis. The method was immunoSEQ multiplex PCR; TCRdb's version includes in-frame clones alone and lacks a portion of them. The sample consists of roughly 40,000 clones, approximately 90% of them appearing once. Sequencing was performed on CD4+ T cells from peripheral blood mononuclear cells, taken after pregnancy. The receptors stem from a female donor with multiple sclerosis, enrolled in a pregnancy study.

The chain combines TRBV7-2 with TRBJ1-6; possibly TRBD1 for D (6 bases). V was cut by 5 bases and J by 5 bases, with 10 bases left in between. The CDR3 runs 14 residues. Germline CDR1 SGHTA, CDR2 FQGNSA. The CDR3 reads CASSTQGNNSPLHF. Here the CDR3 DNA reads TGTGCCAGCAGCACTCAGGGGAATAATTCACCCCTCCACTTT.

The chain links TRBV27 to TRBJ1-1, with D tentatively TRBD1 (6 bases). The length of the CDR3 is 15 residues. Trimming cost V 7 bases and J 3 bases, with 18 bases left between them. Germline loops: CDR1 MNHEY, CDR2 SMNVEV (reference sequence). The CDR3 reads CASTRGGGIYTEAFF. For the CDR3, the DNA is TGTGCCAGCACCAGAGGGGGGGGGATTTACACTGAAGCTTTCTTT.

The chain has TRBV5-1 and TRBJ1-1; the D is unclear. The CDR3 length is 12 residues. The V gene lost 0 bases and the J gene lost 6 bases, with 6 bases spanning the gap. The germline gives CDR1 SGHRS, CDR2 YFSETQ. Here the CDR3 DNA reads TGCGCCAGCAGCTTGGATGGGCCTGAAGCTTTCTTT. This codes for CASSLDGPEAFF. Full variable domain (remainder filled in from reference TRBV5-1 and TRBJ1-1): KAGVTQTPRYLIKTRGQQVTLSCSPISGHRSVSWYQQTPGQGLQFLFEYFSETQRNKGNFPGRFSGRQFSNSRSEMNVSTLELGDSALYLCASSLDGPEAFFGQGTRLTVV.

The chain recombines TRBV10-1 with TRBJ1-1; tentative D call: TRBD1 (5 bases). Germline lookup yields CDR1 WNHNN and CDR2 SYGVQD (reference sequence). With 5 bases removed from V and 3 bases from J, the gap between germline ends came to 10 bases. The CDR3 runs 13 residues. In nucleotides, the CDR3 is TGCGCCAGCAGTATCGACAGATACACTGAAGCTTTCTTT. The encoded protein is CASSIDRYTEAFF.

The chain uses TRBV2 and TRBJ1-2; a possible D gene is TRBD1 (5 bases). Trimming took off 6 bases at V and 7 bases at J, with 12 bases between the two ends. The germline gives CDR1 SNHLY, CDR2 FYNNEI. This CDR3 has 12 amino acids. CDR3 sequence: CASSYGQGGYTF. The CDR3 DNA reads TGTGCCAGCAGCTACGGGCAGGGTGGCTACACCTTC.

The chain recombines TRBV5-6 with TRBJ1-2, with unresolved D. Trimming pared 4 bases from V and 4 bases from J, leaving 17 bases between. The CDR3 covers 15 residues. From germline, CDR1 is SGHDT and CDR2 YYEEEE. DNA for the CDR3: TGTGCCAGCAGCAATATTGGGGAGGAAGGCTATGGCTACACCTTC. It is translated as CASSNIGEEGYGYTF.

The chain uses TRBV7-3 and TRBJ2-1; weak D call: TRBD2 (5 bases). Per the germline V gene, CDR1 is SGHTA and CDR2 is FQGTGA. The CDR3 loop spans 14 amino acids. The V end lost 5 bases, the J end lost 7 bases, and 15 bases lay between the germline ends. The CDR3 nucleotides are TGTGCCAGCAGCGCAGGCCCACTAGTTAATGAGCAGTTCTTC. It is translated as CASSAGPLVNEQFF.

This clone is a singleton in its sample. V and J are TRBV28 and TRBJ1-2, with a possible D match to TRBD1 (6 bases). The CDR3 is 14 amino acids. The V end lost 2 bases, the J end lost 8 bases, and 15 bases lay between the germline ends. Germline CDR1 reads MDHEN; CDR2 reads SYDVKM. In DNA, the CDR3 is TGTGCCAGCAGTTTACAGGGGAGGGTTAACGGCTACACCTTC. This gives the protein CASSLQGRVNGYTF.

The chain uses TRBV29-1 and TRBJ2-1; TRBD1 matches 9 bases. Germline trimming cut 6 bases from V and 6 bases from J; bases unmatched to any gene: 9. There are 14 residues in the CDR3. CDR1 is SQVTM and CDR2 is ANQGSEA in the germline V gene. CDR3: CSVRPGQGFNEQFF. CDR3 DNA: TGCAGCGTCCGACCGGGACAGGGTTTCAATGAGCAGTTCTTC.

The rearrangement joins TRBV7-2 to TRBJ2-2; 9 bases match TRBD2. Trimming cost V 2 bases and J 3 bases; bases outside gene matches: 4. The CDR3 extends over 16 amino acids. From germline, CDR1 is SGHTA and CDR2 FQGNSA. For the CDR3, the DNA is TGTGCCAGCAGCTTACTAGCGGGGTACCACACCGGGGAGCTGTTTTTT. Translating gives CASSLLAGYHTGELFF.

This clone was counted only a few times. The V gene is TRBV6-5, the J gene TRBJ1-6, with 7 bases identical to TRBD1. Germline CDR1 and CDR2: MNHEY and SVGAGI. The CDR3 has 14 residues. V was clipped by 5 bases and J by 7 bases; unmatched bases: 5. CDR3 DNA: TGTGCCAGCAGTATACAGGGGATGAATTCACCCCTCCACTTT. Amino acid sequence: CASSIQGMNSPLHF.

The chain joins TRBV9 to TRBJ2-2; TRBD1 might be the D (7 bases). CDR1 is SGDLS and CDR2 is YYNGEE in the germline V gene. This CDR3 has 16 residues. Trimming removed 4 bases at V and 8 bases at J, with 21 bases between. The CDR3: CASSSRQGGLPGELFF. The CDR3 region has the DNA TGTGCCAGCAGCTCCCGACAGGGAGGTCTTCCGGGGGAGCTGTTTTTT.

This chain joins TRBV6-4 and TRBJ1-2, with D unresolved. The V gene's germline CDR1 is MRHNA and CDR2 SNTAGT. The CDR3 has 13 residues. Trimming pared 1 base from V and 8 bases from J, leaving 11 bases between. CDR3 region: CASSDFPGRGYTF. In DNA, the CDR3 is TGTGCCAGCAGTGACTTCCCTGGGCGAGGCTACACCTTC.

This chain connects TRBV5-1 to TRBJ1-1, with a possible D match to TRBD1 (6 bases). Germline-derived CDR1 and CDR2 are SGHRS and YFSETQ. V dropped 3 bases and J dropped 1 base, with 13 bases sitting between them. The CDR3 spans 15 residues. This chain's CDR3 is CASSWLQGPNTEAFF. The CDR3 coding sequence is TGCGCCAGCAGCTGGTTACAGGGACCGAACACTGAAGCTTTCTTT.

Notes on this clone: The sample holds other DNA sequences that translate to the same CDR3. V gene TRBV29-1 combines with J gene TRBJ1-2, with D uncertain. There are 10 residues in the CDR3. The V gene lost 4 bases and the J gene lost 6 bases, with 6 bases spanning the gap. Looked up from germline, CDR1 is SQVTM and CDR2 is ANQGSEA. The CDR3 here is CSVGGDGYTF. The CDR3 region has the DNA TGCAGCGTTGGCGGGGATGGCTACACCTTC.

The rearrangement links TRBV5-4 to TRBJ1-1; D possibly corresponds to TRBD1 (6 bases). The V gene lost 3 bases and the J gene lost 4 bases, with 19 bases spanning the gap. The CDR3 is 16 residues long. Germline CDR1 SGHNT, CDR2 YYREEE (reference sequence). CDR3 loop: CASSSDGQWTFTEAFF. In nucleotides, the CDR3 is TGTGCCAGCAGCTCGGATGGACAGTGGACCTTCACTGAAGCTTTCTTT.

The V call is TRBV4-3, the J call TRBJ2-2, with TRBD2 as a possible D gene (5 bases). Germline V gives CDR1 LGHNA, CDR2 YSLEER. Between the trimmed V and J ends, which lost 2 bases and 5 bases, there was a span of 12 bases. The length of the CDR3 is 15 residues. The CDR3 reads CASSQRGRETGELFF. The CDR3 DNA is TGCGCCAGCAGCCAAAGAGGGAGAGAAACCGGGGAGCTGTTTTTT.

V is TRBV6-5 and J is TRBJ1-1; D is uncertain. V shed 0 bases and J shed 4 bases, with 12 bases lying between them. CDR3 length: 15 residues. CDR1 is MNHEY, CDR2 SVGAGI, per germline. CDR3 sequence: CASSYSWGGGTEAFF. In DNA form, the CDR3 reads TGTGCCAGCAGTTACTCGTGGGGAGGAGGCACTGAAGCTTTCTTT.

The sample holds one count of this clone. The chain is built from TRBV6-1 and TRBJ1-4; D may be TRBD1 (6 bases). V lost 6 bases and J lost 4, with 12 bases in between. Germline values: CDR1 MNHNS, CDR2 SASEGT. This CDR3 spans 14 amino acids. CDR3 in amino acids: CASSSWTVNEKLFF. Written as DNA, the CDR3 is TGTGCCAGCAGCTCCTGGACAGTTAATGAAAAACTGTTTTTT.

J is TRBJ2-1 and V is TRBV5-1, with 9 bases aligning to TRBD1. Per germline, CDR1 SGHRS and CDR2 YFSETQ. The CDR3 spans 15 residues. The J segment lost 2 bases and the V segment lost 4 bases, leaving 4 bases of the junction unmatched. The CDR3 DNA reads as TGCGCCAGCAGCGCAACAGGGGGCCCCTACAATGAGCAGTTCTTC. Protein: CASSATGGPYNEQFF.

The chain carries TRBV5-4 and TRBJ1-1; maybe TRBD1 (5 bases). The CDR3 has 14 amino acids. Germline V gene data show CDR1 as SGHNT and CDR2 as YYREEE (reference sequence). Trimming shortened V by 0 bases and J by 5 bases, and 11 bases separated the two germline ends. CDR3 in DNA: TGTGCCAGCAGCTTGGACCAGAAGGGGACTGAAGCTTTCTTT. Translated: CASSLDQKGTEAFF.

This clone occurred a few times. The genes are TRBV30 and TRBJ2-7; tentative D call: TRBD1 (5 bases). Germline V gives CDR1 GTSNPN, CDR2 SVGIG (reference sequence). The V end was cut by 1 base, the J end by 3 bases, with 16 bases between. CDR3 size: 15 residues. CDR3 nucleotides: TGTGCCTGGAGTGCCGTACATAGGGGCGGCTACGAGCAGTACTTC. Protein sequence: CAWSAVHRGGYEQYF.

This clone was picked up a small number of times. The genes are TRBV28 and TRBJ2-7, with 10 bases fitting TRBD2. The CDR3 is 14 residues long. Germline trimming cut 5 bases from V and 0 bases from J; bases unmatched to any gene: 1. The germline gives CDR1 MDHEN, CDR2 SYDVKM. The CDR3 here is CASSRLAGSYEQYF. The CDR3 DNA sequence: TGTGCCAGCAGTAGACTAGCGGGCTCCTACGAGCAGTACTTC.

V and J are TRBV4-1 and TRBJ2-3; 8 nucleotides match TRBD2. After removal of 4 bases from V and 2 bases from J, the junction contained 5 bases not matched to a gene. The length of the CDR3 is 15 residues. From germline, CDR1 is MGHRA and CDR2 YSYEKL. The CDR3 protein is CASSPRGAATDTQYF. As DNA, the CDR3 is TGCGCCAGCAGCCCGCGGGGGGCCGCCACAGATACGCAGTATTTT.

CDR3 sequence reads: CASSPRDRTNYGYTF. CDR3 DNA: TGTGCCAGCAGTCCCCGGGACAGAACTAACTATGGCTACACCTTC. The V gene is TRBV2, the J gene TRBJ1-2; TRBD1 matches 7 bases. J lost 0 bases, V lost 5 bases, and 6 bases had no gene match. CDR3 length: 15 residues. Per the germline V gene, CDR1 is SNHLY and CDR2 is FYNNEI.

In its sample, this clone was seen a few times. The chain recombines TRBV10-3 with TRBJ2-2; 9 bases match TRBD1. There are 17 residues in the CDR3. Per germline, CDR1 ENHRY and CDR2 SYGVKD. V was clipped by 9 bases and J by 0 bases; unmatched bases: 11. Written as DNA, the CDR3 is TGTGCCATTGGAACCGGGACAGGGTTTTCGAACACCGGGGAGCTGTTTTTT. Translating it yields CAIGTGTGFSNTGELFF.

The gene calls are TRBV30 and TRBJ2-5; TRBD2 aligns across 7 bases. V gave up 7 bases and J gave up 4 bases; unmatched junction bases: 3. The CDR3 contains 11 residues. Germline V CDR1 and CDR2: GTSNPN, SVGIG (reference sequence). CDR3 bases: TGTGCCTCCTCGGGGGGAGAGACCCAGTACTTC. It specifies CASSGGETQYF.

This rearrangement joins TRBV19 to TRBJ1-6, with 7 bases fitting TRBD1. With V trimmed by 5 bases and J by 0 bases, 10 bases remained unmatched. Germline CDR1 is LNHDA and CDR2 is SQIVND (reference sequence). The CDR3 covers 18 residues. CDR3 sequence reads: CASSLRGTASSYNSPLHF. CDR3 bases: TGTGCCAGTAGTCTCCGCGGGACAGCAAGCTCCTATAATTCACCCCTCCACTTT.